This T cell receptor beta chain originates from a study of blood T cell repertoires in COVID-19. Across the study: Spain, Italy and the United States supplied samples that represented acute and convalescent COVID-19. T cells, B-cell-depleted T cells, or PBMCs provided the cDNA or gDNA that served as material.

This CDR3 is 15 amino acids long. The germline V gene has CDR1 LNHDA and CDR2 SQIVND (reference sequence). V dropped 5 bases and J dropped 3; count of bases not matched to a gene: 3. Original handling: Amplifying reference gene primers gave estimates of nucleated cell counts. TCRdb's table, derived via immunoSEQ multiplex PCR, lists solely in-frame clones and lacks some. That table is the source of V, J and clone size, and D and trimming were worked out from the DNA. Of about 99,000 clones listed, roughly 90% are singletons. The source of this sequence is a human donor in a cohort sampled during active COVID-19. The specimen was peripheral blood. The V gene is TRBV19, the J gene TRBJ2-3; the match to TRBD2 covers 12 bases. As DNA, the CDR3 is TGTGCCAGTAGTTCGACTAGCGGGAGAACAGATACGCAGTATTTT. This gives the protein CASSSTSGRTDTQYF.